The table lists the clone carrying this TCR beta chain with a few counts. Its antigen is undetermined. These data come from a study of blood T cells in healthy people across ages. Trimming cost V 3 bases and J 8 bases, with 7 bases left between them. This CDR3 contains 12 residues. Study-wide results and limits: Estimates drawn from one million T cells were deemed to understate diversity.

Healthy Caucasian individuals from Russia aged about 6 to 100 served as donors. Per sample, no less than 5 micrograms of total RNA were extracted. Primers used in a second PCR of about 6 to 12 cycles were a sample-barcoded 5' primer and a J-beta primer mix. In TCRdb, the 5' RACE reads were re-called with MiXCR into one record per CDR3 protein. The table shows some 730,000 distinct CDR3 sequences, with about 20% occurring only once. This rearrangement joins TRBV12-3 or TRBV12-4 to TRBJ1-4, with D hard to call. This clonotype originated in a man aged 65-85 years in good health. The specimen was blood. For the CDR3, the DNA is TGTGCCAGCAGTTTTGCCGGCGAAAAACTGTTTTTT. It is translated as CASSFAGEKLFF.